This TCR beta chain was profiled in a study of PD-L1 blockade in urothelial cancer. Regarding the study as a whole: A below-median TCR clonality in blood before treatment predicted better survival.

Germline V gene sequence: CDR1 MDHEN, CDR2 SYDVKM. This CDR3 contains 16 residues. Trimming left V 5 bases short and J 2 bases short, with 18 bases between. Time point described: peripheral blood 6 weeks after treatment start. The table came from immunoSEQ multiplex PCR; TCRdb's copy has only in-frame clones and leaves some out. In the table there are around 110,000 clones, roughly 90% of which are singletons. For this clone: Antigen: not known.

The sequenced sample was PBMCs, obtained around atezolizumab (anti-PD-L1) treatment. The chain carries TRBV28 and TRBJ2-5; maybe TRBD2 (6 bases). This TCR was sampled from a man in his sixties with urothelial cancer. The CDR3 coding sequence is TGTGCCAGCAGTAAACCCCAGGGACTCCTTCAAGAGACCCAGTACTTC. It is translated as CASSKPQGLLQETQYF.